The clone carrying this T cell receptor beta chain has more than one count but fewer than ten. What it binds is not known. This sample is drawn from a study of T cell repertoires in cytomegalovirus infection. At the level of the study: Public TCR beta signature analysis indicated the presence of both CMV infection and matching HLA type.

Points from the study as a whole: Public TCR beta family frequency separated CMV-and-HLA carriers, including in an independent cohort. What dominated the ex vivo response were HLA-C-restricted CMV-specific TCR beta clonotypes.

MiXCR, run by TCRdb on the reads, gives a single entry per CDR3 protein. The sample shows about 200,000 distinct CDR3 sequences, 7.5% to 10% of them seen only once. CDR1 and CDR2 from the germline V gene are SGHKS and YYEKEE (reference sequence). The CDR3 runs 15 residues. The trim removed 0 bases at V and 3 bases at J, leaving 6 bases unmatched. The sequence was obtained from a human donor in good health (CMV status not recorded). Some clones in this sample may be carry-over from other donors' samples. The sample consisted of PBMCs. V gene TRBV5-5 combines with J gene TRBJ2-7, with 7 bases aligning to TRBD1. CDR3 protein: CASSLVQGDDYEQYF. The CDR3 nucleotides read TGTGCCAGCAGCTTGGTTCAGGGGGATGACTACGAGCAGTACTTC.